These 31 T cell receptor beta chains originate from one sample sequenced in a study of T cell clonality in common variable immunodeficiency. Study-level points and caveats: Reportedly, TCR beta sequences from common variable immunodeficiency showed fewer deletions and N-nucleotide insertions.

Data came from immunoSEQ multiplex PCR; TCRdb stores just in-frame clones and leaves some out. The sample shows approximately 35,000 clones, no singletons; the ten largest hold 6.7%. For these receptors, no antigen is known. Specimen: peripheral blood mononuclear cells. These receptors were collected from a human donor with common variable immunodeficiency.

Only a few counts were recorded for this clone. A far larger clone is a single base away, which makes a read error likely. Coverage ceases 3 residues before the CDR3 finishes, and the germline J gene fills in the end. This rearrangement joins TRBV7-2 to TRBJ2-1, with D perhaps matching TRBD1 (7 bases). V gave up 2 bases and J gave up 9 bases, with 17 bases separating them. The length of the CDR3 is 15 residues. Per the germline V gene, CDR1 is SGHTA and CDR2 is FQGNSA. CDR3 DNA, as far as it was read: TGTGCCAGCAGCTTAACTACCAGGGGGGCCGGTGAG. Its protein product is CASSLTTRGAGE. The entire CDR3 protein reads CASSLTTRGAGEQFF.

This clone was detected many times. CDR3 bases read: TGTGCCAGCAGTGAATTAGGCACAGATACG. Residues: CASSELGTDT. The whole CDR3 is CASSELGTDTQYF. The genes are TRBV6-1 and TRBJ2-3; D gene unclear. The read is 3 residues too short to cover the CDR3 end, so that end is filled in from the germline J gene. Germline CDR1 is MNHNS and CDR2 is SASEGT. The CDR3 spans 13 residues. Trimming pared 2 bases from V and 1 base from J, leaving 4 bases between.

This clone was seen many times. The read ends 3 residues shy of where the CDR3 ends; the end is completed using the germline J gene. V and J are TRBV7-3 and TRBJ2-2; D ambiguous. This CDR3 spans 13 amino acids. Trimming took 4 bases from V and 6 from J, leaving 9 bases between them. Germline V gene data show CDR1 as SGHTA and CDR2 as FQGTGA. The sequenced part of the CDR3 DNA is TGTGCCAGCAGCTCGGTAATTCCCGGGGAG. Translation gives CASSSVIPGE. The full-length CDR3 reads as CASSSVIPGELFF. The whole variable domain, remainder taken from reference TRBV7-3 and TRBJ2-2, is GAGVSQTPSNKVTEKGKYVELRCDPISGHTALYWYRQSLGQGPEFLIYFQGTGAADDSGLPNDRFFAVRPEGSVSTLKIQRTERGDSAVYLCASSSVIPGELFFGEGSRLTVL.

This clone appeared a few times. Read coverage stops 3 residues before the CDR3 terminus; the germline J gene supplies the remainder. J is TRBJ1-1 and V is TRBV18; 7 nucleotides align to TRBD1. The V segment lost 5 bases and the J segment 0 bases; nucleotides outside the gene matches: 6. CDR3 length: 15 amino acids. Germline-derived CDR1 and CDR2 are KGHSH and LQKENI. CDR3 DNA, as far as it was read: TGTGCCAGCTCAGTGAAGACAGGGTTGAACACTGAA. Amino acids: CASSVKTGLNTE. The entire CDR3 is CASSVKTGLNTEAFF. Drawing the rest from reference TRBV18 and TRBJ1-1, the complete variable domain is NAGVMQNPRHLVRRRGQEARLRCSPMKGHSHVYWYRQLPEEGLKFMVYLQKENIIDESGMPKERFSAEFPKEGPSILRIQQVVRGDSAAYFCASSVKTGLNTEAFFGQGTRLTVV.

Many counts were recorded for this clone. The read terminates 3 residues ahead of where the CDR3 ends, so the germline J gene completes it. This sequence joins TRBV19 and TRBJ2-7; D gene uncertain. V lost 5 bases, J lost 3 bases, and 11 bases lay in between. The CDR3 runs to 13 residues. Germline V lookup: CDR1 LNHDA, CDR2 SQIVND (reference sequence). The CDR3 bases that were read are TGTGCCAGTAGTCCGGATAGCAGCTACGAG. Amino acid sequence: CASSPDSSYE. The complete CDR3 sequence is CASSPDSSYEQYF.

This clone was seen ten or more times. The sequenced fragment ends 3 residues before the CDR3 boundary, so the rest is inferred from the germline J gene. The chain has TRBV7-2 and TRBJ1-2; 7 bases match TRBD1. The length of the CDR3 is 15 residues. V lost 3 bases and J lost 4; bases outside the gene matches: 8. CDR1 SGHTA and CDR2 FQGNSA come from the germline V gene. The sequenced CDR3 bases are TGTGCCAGCAGCTTTAATGACAGGGTACTCTATGGC. Translating gives CASSFNDRVLYG. In full, the CDR3 reads CASSFNDRVLYGYTF.

This clone was seen a handful of times. The read falls 3 residues short of the CDR3 end, and the missing part is taken from the germline J gene. V gene TRBV6-2 or TRBV6-3 combines with J gene TRBJ2-7, with no clear D. The CDR3 has 14 amino acids. CDR1 and CDR2 from the germline V gene are MNHEY and SVGEGT. Trimming pared 6 bases from V and 1 base from J, leaving 13 bases between. CDR3 bases read: TGTGCCAGCAGAACCCTTGGCAGGTCCTACGAG. This sequence encodes CASRTLGRSYE. The entire CDR3 reads CASRTLGRSYEQYF.

This clone was detected ten times or more. Read data end 3 residues before the CDR3 end; the end is taken from the germline J gene. The V call is TRBV30, the J call TRBJ2-5; D unclear. There are 10 residues in the CDR3. V was clipped by 1 base and J by 5 bases, with 2 bases between them. Germline-derived CDR1 and CDR2 are GTSNPN and SVGIG (reference sequence). The sequenced part of the CDR3 DNA is TGTGCCTGGAGTGCGGAGACC. Residues: CAWSAET. The entire CDR3 sequence reads CAWSAETQYF.

This clone was picked up a small number of times. The CDR3 is cut off 3 residues early in the read; its end comes from the germline J gene. This sequence joins TRBV2 and TRBJ2-7; no firm D call. V lost 2 bases and J 3 bases, leaving 8 bases between the germline ends. Per germline, CDR1 SNHLY and CDR2 FYNNEI. This CDR3 region has 13 residues. The CDR3 loop reads CASSERPYYEQYF. Partial CDR3 DNA: TGTGCCAGCAGTGAAAGGCCATACTACGAG.

There are many counts of this clone. Here the CDR3 reads CASTTSAPSSYNEQFF. Incomplete CDR3 DNA: TGTGCCAGTACGACCTCAGCGCCGAGCTCCTACAATGAG. The rearrangement joins TRBV19 to TRBJ2-1; D is ambiguous. The read ends 3 residues early relative to the CDR3; the germline J gene fills the gap. V lost 7 bases to trimming and J lost 0 bases, with 16 bases between them. The CDR3 is 16 residues long. The germline V gene has CDR1 LNHDA and CDR2 SQIVND (reference sequence).

In its sample, this clone was seen a few times. The DNA ends 3 residues before the CDR3 does, and the rest of the CDR3 is filled in from the germline J gene. The chain employs TRBV7-2 and TRBJ2-1; tentative D call: TRBD1 (6 bases). The CDR3 length is 12 residues. Trimming took 5 bases from V and 7 from J, leaving 9 bases between them. Per the germline V gene, CDR1 is SGHTA and CDR2 is FQGNSA. CDR3 DNA (partial): TGTGCCAGCAGCCAGGGGCTAAATGAG. Its protein product is CASSQGLNE. The whole CDR3 is CASSQGLNEQFF. Full variable domain (rest looked up from reference TRBV7-2 and TRBJ2-1): GAGVSQSPSNKVTEKGKDVELRCDPISGHTALYWYRQSLGQGLEFLIYFQGNSAPDKSGLPSDRFSAERTGGSVSTLTIQRTQQEDSAVYLCASSQGLNEQFFGPGTRLTVL.

Comments on this clone: The CDR3 end is not reached by the read, which stops 3 residues before it; the germline J gene fills it in. The J gene is TRBJ1-1, the V gene TRBV6-1; 8 nucleotides align to TRBD1. The CDR3 has 13 amino acids. Germline CDR1 and CDR2: MNHNS and SASEGT. Germline trimming cut 4 bases from V and 4 bases from J; bases unmatched to any gene: 2. Incomplete CDR3 DNA: TGTGCCAGCAGTGCGGACAGGGTCACTGAA. Amino acids: CASSADRVTE. The CDR3 reads in full as CASSADRVTEAFF.

This clone was picked up a small number of times. Read data end 3 residues before the CDR3 end; the end is taken from the germline J gene. This rearrangement joins TRBV30 to TRBJ1-1; 10 nucleotides line up with TRBD1. The CDR3 runs to 15 residues. V lost 0 bases to trimming and J lost 6 bases; unmatched junction nucleotides: 7. Germline values: CDR1 GTSNPN, CDR2 SVGIG (reference sequence). The CDR3 sequence: CAWSVPGQGWPEAFF. The DNA read from the CDR3 is TGTGCCTGGAGTGTACCGGGACAGGGGTGGCCTGAA.

This clone was seen ten or more times. The sequenced fragment ends 3 residues before the CDR3 boundary, so the rest is inferred from the germline J gene. The chain carries TRBV7-2 and TRBJ2-2; D is undetermined. Germline V gene sequence: CDR1 SGHTA, CDR2 FQGNSA. The CDR3 totals 15 residues. The ends were cut back, 3 bases at V and 0 bases at J, with 8 bases in the middle. This CDR3 reads CASSFTTPNTGELFF. CDR3 DNA, as far as it was read: TGTGCCAGCAGCTTCACGACTCCGAACACCGGGGAG.

This clone was observed a handful of times. The read falls 3 residues short of the CDR3 end, and the missing part is taken from the germline J gene. The V gene is TRBV20-1, the J gene TRBJ2-7; perhaps TRBD1 as D (6 bases). The CDR3 spans 13 residues. Germline assignment: CDR1 DFQATT and CDR2 SNEGSKA (reference sequence). Trimming took off 1 base at V and 5 bases at J, with 12 bases between the two ends. The part of the CDR3 DNA that was read is TGCAGTGCTAGAGTCTCAGGGGCCCACGAG. As protein: CSARVSGAHE. The entire CDR3 protein is CSARVSGAHEQYF.

Details on this clone: The read halts 3 residues ahead of the CDR3 end, with the missing end drawn from the germline J gene. This rearrangement joins TRBV19 to TRBJ1-5; D is undetermined. V was cut by 1 base and J by 8 bases, with 9 bases left in between. This CDR3 contains 13 residues. Germline V gives CDR1 LNHDA, CDR2 SQIVND (reference sequence). Incomplete CDR3 DNA: TGTGCCAGTAGTATAGCCTACGATAAGCCC. This sequence encodes CASSIAYDKP. The entire CDR3 reads CASSIAYDKPQHF.

This clone has ten or more counts. The sequenced part of the CDR3 DNA is TGTGCCAGTAAGCATCCGTCGGGCAATGAG. It encodes CASKHPSGNE. The entire CDR3 protein is CASKHPSGNEQFF. The chain recombines TRBV19 with TRBJ2-1; D unclear. The DNA ends 3 residues before the CDR3 does, and the rest of the CDR3 is filled in from the germline J gene. Germline lookup yields CDR1 LNHDA and CDR2 SQIVND (reference sequence). V lost 7 bases to trimming and J lost 6 bases, with 13 bases between them. The CDR3 totals 13 residues. Looking up the rest from reference TRBV19 and TRBJ2-1 gives the full variable domain: DGGITQSPKYLFRKEGQNVTLSCEQNLNHDAMYWYRQDPGQGLRLIYYSQIVNDFQKGDIAEGYSVSREKKESFPLTVTSAQKNPTAFYLCASKHPSGNEQFFGPGTRLTVL.

This clone was counted between two and nine times. The DNA read from the CDR3 is TGTGCCAGTATCCTGACAGGGTATACG. Protein product: CASILTGYT. The whole CDR3 sequence reads CASILTGYTQYF. The chain links TRBV7-9 to TRBJ2-3; 7 bases line up with TRBD1. Read sequence stops 3 residues before the CDR3 end, and the germline J gene provides the missing end. V was pared by 9 bases and J by 7 bases, with 7 bases of the junction left unmatched. This CDR3 has 12 residues. Germline-derived CDR1 and CDR2 are SEHNR and FQNEAQ (reference sequence).

This clone has a handful of counts. The CDR3 end is not reached by the read, which stops 3 residues before it; the germline J gene fills it in. V is TRBV7-9 and J is TRBJ1-2, with TRBD1 matching 9 bases. The CDR3 runs to 14 residues. The V gene's germline CDR1 is SEHNR and CDR2 FQNEAQ (reference sequence). The sequenced CDR3 bases are TGTGCCAGCAGCTTACGACAGGGGGTAAACGGC. Protein sequence: CASSLRQGVNG. The CDR3 in full is CASSLRQGVNGYTF.

This clone was recorded a few times. The CDR3 goes on 3 residues after the read ends, and that part is filled in from the germline J gene. This rearrangement joins TRBV13 to TRBJ2-1; the match to TRBD2 covers 11 bases. Germline V CDR1 and CDR2: PRHDT, FYEKMQ (reference sequence). V gave up 0 bases and J gave up 6 bases; unmatched junction bases: 7. This CDR3 has 17 amino acids. The covered CDR3 bases are TGTGCCAGCAGCTTAGGAGACACTAGCGGGAGTCTCAATGAG. Its protein product is CASSLGDTSGSLNE. The whole CDR3 protein reads CASSLGDTSGSLNEQFF. Looking up the rest from reference TRBV13 and TRBJ2-1 gives the full variable domain: AAGVIQSPRHLIKEKRETATLKCYPIPRHDTVYWYQQGPGQDPQFLISFYEKMQSDKGSIPDRFSAQQFSDYHSELNMSSLELGDSALYFCASSLGDTSGSLNEQFFGPGTRLTVL.

A remark on this clone: The read terminates 3 residues before the CDR3 end, so the remaining end is supplied by the germline J gene. V gene TRBV6-2 or TRBV6-3 combines with J gene TRBJ2-1, with 10 bases identical to TRBD2. Germline V gives CDR1 MNHEY, CDR2 SVGEGT. The CDR3 loop spans 16 amino acids. V lost 8 bases and J lost 2; bases outside the gene matches: 9. Here the CDR3 reads CASSPVSGRTYNEQFF. CDR3 bases read: TGTGCCAGCTCACCGGTTAGCGGGAGGACCTACAATGAG.

This clone was picked up many times. The missing CDR3 end, 3 residues past where the read stops, is filled in from the germline J gene. This chain links TRBV30 with TRBJ2-3, with D unclear. The germline gives CDR1 GTSNPN, CDR2 SVGIG (reference sequence). The V end was cut by 4 bases, the J end by 0 bases, with 2 bases between. The CDR3 has 11 residues. CDR3 amino acids: CAWTSTDTQYF. The CDR3 DNA, read in part, is TGTGCCTGGACTAGCACAGATACG.

Only a few counts were recorded for this clone. The DNA ends 3 residues before the CDR3 does, and the rest of the CDR3 is filled in from the germline J gene. The chain uses TRBV19 and TRBJ2-1; 8 bases fit TRBD2. The CDR3 is 17 residues long. V was clipped by 5 bases and J by 0 bases; unmatched bases: 9. The germline gives CDR1 LNHDA, CDR2 SQIVND (reference sequence). CDR3 in amino acids: CASSLSRAGVSYNEQFF. The CDR3 bases that were read are TGTGCCAGTAGTCTCAGTCGAGCGGGAGTCTCCTACAATGAG. The entire variable domain, with the rest obtained from reference TRBV19 and TRBJ2-1, is as follows: DGGITQSPKYLFRKEGQNVTLSCEQNLNHDAMYWYRQDPGQGLRLIYYSQIVNDFQKGDIAEGYSVSREKKESFPLTVTSAQKNPTAFYLCASSLSRAGVSYNEQFFGPGTRLTVL.

This clone was counted many times. The read finishes 3 residues shy of the CDR3 end, and the germline J gene is used to complete it. The V call is TRBV7-2, the J call TRBJ2-7; the match to TRBD1 covers 11 bases. This CDR3 comprises 15 residues. Germline V gene sequence: CDR1 SGHTA, CDR2 FQGNSA. V was pared by 5 bases and J by 3 bases, with 6 bases of the junction left unmatched. CDR3: CASSQLGTGGYEQYF. CDR3 DNA (partial): TGTGCCAGCAGCCAACTTGGGACAGGGGGCTACGAG.

With respect to this clone: The read gets to within 3 residues of the CDR3 end, and the germline J gene fills in the rest. The sample holds other DNA sequences that translate to the same CDR3. The chain combines TRBV7-2 with TRBJ2-7; possibly TRBD2 for D (6 bases). Germline V gives CDR1 SGHTA, CDR2 FQGNSA. V was clipped by 6 bases and J by 4 bases, with 16 bases between them. The CDR3 runs to 14 residues. CDR3: CASRGTSGYYEQYF. The CDR3 DNA, read in part, is TGTGCCAGCAGAGGGACGAGCGGGTATTACGAG.

This clone has a count of ten or more. Sequencing ends 3 residues short of the CDR3 end; the germline J gene provides the rest. The chain has TRBV7-8 and TRBJ1-5; possibly TRBD1 for D (6 bases). The CDR3 is 15 residues long. Germline-derived CDR1 and CDR2 are SGHVS and FQNEAQ. Trimming took off 3 bases at V and 6 bases at J, with 15 bases between the two ends. The covered CDR3 bases are TGTGCCAGCAGCTTTAGTGCAGGGGAAAGTCAGCCC. This gives the protein CASSFSAGESQP. The full CDR3 is CASSFSAGESQPQHF.

The CDR3 sequence is CASRGRDRGFEQYF. CDR3 bases read: TGTGCCAGCAGAGGGCGGGACAGGGGTTTCGAG. The chain uses TRBV19 and TRBJ2-7, with 10 bases fitting TRBD1. The observed sequence ends 3 residues before the CDR3 terminus, with the missing tail filled in from the germline J gene. CDR1 is LNHDA, CDR2 SQIVND, per germline (reference sequence). V was clipped by 9 bases and J by 6 bases; unmatched bases: 11. The CDR3 extends over 14 amino acids.

This clone was detected ten times or more. The read ends 3 residues shy of where the CDR3 ends; the end is completed using the germline J gene. V gene TRBV19 combines with J gene TRBJ2-3, with 7 nucleotides matching TRBD2. J lost 8 bases, V lost 3 bases, and 2 bases had no gene match. Germline V gene lookup returns CDR1 LNHDA and CDR2 SQIVND (reference sequence). This CDR3 region has 12 residues. The CDR3 is CASSMGTTTQYF. The sequenced CDR3 bases are TGTGCCAGTAGTATGGGGACTACTACG.

There are a few counts of this clone. The read terminates 3 residues before the CDR3 end, so the remaining end is supplied by the germline J gene. The rearrangement joins TRBV7-8 to TRBJ1-1, with TRBD1 matching 8 bases. J gave up 6 bases and V 5 bases, and 5 bases lay outside the gene matches. The germline CDR1 and CDR2 sequences are SGHVS and FQNEAQ. CDR3 length: 13 amino acids. The CDR3 reads CASSLGQGSEAFF. The CDR3 bases that were read are TGTGCCAGCAGCCTCGGACAGGGATCTGAA.

This clone was seen at least ten times. Read sequence stops 3 residues before the CDR3 end, and the germline J gene provides the missing end. V gene TRBV11-3 combines with J gene TRBJ1-5; D is unclear. This CDR3 region has 13 residues. CDR1 is SGHNT, CDR2 YENEEA, per germline. V was pared by 2 bases and J by 7 bases, with 9 bases between. The sequenced CDR3 bases are TGTGCCAGCAGCTTAAGGGCTGAGCAGCCC. Residues: CASSLRAEQP. The whole CDR3 sequence is CASSLRAEQPQHF.

As for this clone: The read terminates 3 residues before the CDR3 end, so the remaining end is supplied by the germline J gene. The genes are TRBV30 and TRBJ2-5; no reliable D call. The CDR3 consists of 10 residues. Per germline, CDR1 GTSNPN and CDR2 SVGIG (reference sequence). V lost 5 bases, J lost 3 bases, and 4 bases lay in between. The CDR3 sequence is CAWAEETQYF. The sequenced part of the CDR3 DNA is TGTGCCTGGGCAGAAGAGACC.